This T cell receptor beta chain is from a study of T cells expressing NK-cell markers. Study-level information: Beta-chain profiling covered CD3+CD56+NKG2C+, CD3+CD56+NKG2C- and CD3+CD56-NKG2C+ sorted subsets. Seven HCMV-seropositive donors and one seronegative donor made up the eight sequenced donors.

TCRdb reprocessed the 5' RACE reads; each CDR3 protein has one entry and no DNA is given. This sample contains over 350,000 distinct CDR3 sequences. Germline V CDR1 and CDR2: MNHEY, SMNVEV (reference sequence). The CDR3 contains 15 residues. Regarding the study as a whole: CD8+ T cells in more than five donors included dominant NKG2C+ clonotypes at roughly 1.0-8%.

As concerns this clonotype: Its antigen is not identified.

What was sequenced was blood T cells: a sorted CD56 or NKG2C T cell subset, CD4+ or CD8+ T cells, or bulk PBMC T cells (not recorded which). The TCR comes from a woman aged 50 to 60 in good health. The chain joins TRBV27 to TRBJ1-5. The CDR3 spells CASSLSPAGNQPQHF.